This T cell receptor (beta chain) emerged from a study of blood T cells in healthy people across ages. General study findings and limits: Correlation between TCR beta diversity and naive T cell percentage was strong.

This CDR3 comprises 13 residues. CDR1 and CDR2 from the germline V gene are SGHRS and YFSETQ. V lost 0 bases to trimming and J lost 3 bases, with 7 bases between them. For the second PCR, which ran for about 7 to 11 cycles, a sample-barcoded 5' primer and a J-beta primer mix were used. Every sample returned 2.5 million or more CDR3-containing paired-end reads. TCRdb re-called the 5' RACE reads with MiXCR, one entry per CDR3 protein. The sample yields 1 million or so distinct CDR3 sequences, 45% seen once. In the case of this clonotype: As yet, its antigen is unknown.

Input material: blood. The sequence came from a woman in her sixties or seventies in good health. V and J are TRBV5-1 and TRBJ2-7; unclear D gene. In nucleotides, the CDR3 is TGCGCCAGCAGCTTGGAGACGCTCTACGAGCAGTACTTC. It specifies CASSLETLYEQYF.